These 20 T cell receptor beta chains came from one sample sequenced in a study of T cells in women clearing cervical HPV infection. Assay: immunoSEQ multiplex PCR; the TCRdb copy retains only in-frame clones and omits some. The table lists more than 40,000 clones, with 0.98% in the top ten. The source material was blood buffy coat. Every receptor here comes from a woman between 18 and 70 years old with a cervical HPV16 infection that either progressed to CIN3+ or cleared (not recorded which).

On this clone itself: The observed sequence ends 3 residues before the CDR3 terminus, with the missing tail filled in from the germline J gene. The chain is built from TRBV10-2 and TRBJ2-7; 8 nucleotides match TRBD1. The CDR3 loop spans 12 amino acids. With 7 bases clipped from V and 5 bases from J, the junction kept 4 bases outside the gene matches. CDR1 is WSHSY, CDR2 SAAADI, per germline. The part of the CDR3 DNA that was read is TGCGCCAGCACCCAGACAGGGGACGAG. Protein product: CASTQTGDE. The whole CDR3 region reads CASTQTGDEQYF.

On this clone itself: The CDR3 extends 3 residues past the end of the read, so its final part is completed from the germline J gene. This sequence joins TRBV20-1 and TRBJ1-2, with D maybe TRBD1 (6 bases). The CDR3 contains 13 residues. The germline V gene has CDR1 DFQATT and CDR2 SNEGSKA (reference sequence). CDR3 sequence: CSAYRETREGYTF. The DNA read from the CDR3 is TGCAGTGCTTACAGGGAGACTCGGGAAGGC.

To note about this clone: The read comes to an end 3 residues before the CDR3 does, leaving the germline J gene to fill in the end. V gene TRBV9 combines with J gene TRBJ2-3; tentative D call: TRBD2 (6 bases). Per germline, CDR1 SGDLS and CDR2 YYNGEE. This CDR3 region has 15 residues. V lost 1 base and J 4 bases, leaving 13 bases between the germline ends. This chain's CDR3 is CASSVPRPGADTQYF. The CDR3 bases that were read are TGTGCCAGCAGCGTACCCAGACCGGGGGCAGATACG.

On this clone: The read comes to an end 3 residues before the CDR3 does, leaving the germline J gene to fill in the end. V gene TRBV18 combines with J gene TRBJ2-2; D gene uncertain. The CDR3 runs to 15 residues. The germline gives CDR1 KGHSH, CDR2 LQKENI. CDR3 bases read: TGTGCCAGCTCACCATATGAGACAAAGAAGGAAAAG. Encoded protein: CASSPYETKKEK. In full, the CDR3 reads CASSPYETKKEKLFF. Full variable domain (remainder filled in from reference TRBV18 and TRBJ2-2): NAGVMQNPRHLVRRRGQEARLRCSPMKGHSHVYWYRQLPEEGLKFMVYLQKENIIDESGMPKERFSAEFPKEGPSILRIQQVVRGDSAAYFCASSPYETKKEKLFFGEGSRLTVL.

Regarding this clone: The observed sequence ends 3 residues before the CDR3 terminus, with the missing tail filled in from the germline J gene. The J gene is TRBJ1-6, the V gene TRBV13; D not certain. With 1 base removed from V and 8 bases from J, the gap between germline ends came to 12 bases. The CDR3 runs 15 residues. Germline-derived CDR1 and CDR2 are PRHDT and FYEKMQ (reference sequence). This CDR3 is CASSLVGRGDSPLHF. The CDR3 bases that were read are TGTGCCAGCAGCTTAGTGGGCCGGGGAGATTCACCC.

As to this clone: The sequenced fragment ends 3 residues before the CDR3 boundary, so the rest is inferred from the germline J gene. The J gene is TRBJ2-2, the V gene TRBV23-1; possible D gene TRBD2, 6 bases. TRBV23-1 is given ORF status, its function remaining uncertain. This CDR3 comprises 15 residues. Partial CDR3 DNA: TGCGCCAGCAGCCGGGGGAGCTCCTATAATTCACCG. Translated: CASSRGSSYNSP. The whole CDR3 protein reads CASSRGSSYNSPLFF.

The sequenced CDR3 bases are TGTGCCAGATTATCCGGGTGGAACTATGGC. Amino acids: CARLSGWNYG. The full CDR3 sequence reads CARLSGWNYGYTF. The V call is TRBV5-3, the J call TRBJ1-2; D call uncertain. The CDR3 end falls 3 residues outside the read, so it is completed with the germline J gene. TRBV5-3 belongs to the ORF category, with a function that is uncertain. The CDR3 contains 13 residues. Between the trimmed V and J ends, which lost 7 bases and 2 bases, there was a span of 12 bases.

About this clone itself: The CDR3 end lies 3 residues beyond the end of the read and is filled in from the germline J gene. V is TRBV19 and J is TRBJ2-5; possibly TRBD1 for D (6 bases). The CDR3 is 15 amino acids. From germline, CDR1 is LNHDA and CDR2 SQIVND (reference sequence). V lost 4 bases and J 5 bases, leaving 17 bases between the germline ends. CDR3 bases read: TGTGCCAGTAGTACGATTCCAGGGGCGCAGGAGACC. Amino acids: CASSTIPGAQET. The full CDR3 is CASSTIPGAQETQYF.

For this clone: Read coverage stops 3 residues before the CDR3 terminus; the germline J gene supplies the remainder. The rearrangement joins TRBV5-1 to TRBJ2-7; 10 positions match TRBD2. The CDR3 loop spans 15 amino acids. CDR1 SGHRS and CDR2 YFSETQ come from the germline V gene. J gave up 5 bases and V 0 bases, and 5 bases lay outside the gene matches. The CDR3 sequence is CASSLGPAGGDEQYF. Incomplete CDR3 DNA: TGCGCCAGCAGCTTGGGGCCAGCGGGGGGGGACGAG.

About this clone: The read halts 3 residues ahead of the CDR3 end, with the missing end drawn from the germline J gene. This chain links TRBV7-9 with TRBJ1-2; no clear D. Germline V gives CDR1 SEHNR, CDR2 FQNEAQ (reference sequence). The CDR3 loop spans 12 amino acids. CDR3 DNA (partial): TGTGCCAGCAGTCCGCCTACCTACGAC. Its protein is CASSPPTYD. The complete CDR3 reads CASSPPTYDYTF.

With respect to this clone: The CDR3 extends 3 residues past the end of the read, so its final part is completed from the germline J gene. V usage is TRBV4-1 and J usage is TRBJ1-1, with D unresolved. Trimming took off 4 bases at V and 6 bases at J, with 9 bases between the two ends. Germline-derived CDR1 and CDR2 are MGHRA and YSYEKL. This CDR3 has 12 residues. Here the CDR3 reads CASSPSPAEAFF. The DNA read from the CDR3 is TGCGCCAGCAGCCCCTCCCCTGCTGAA.

With regard to this clone: Read sequence stops 3 residues before the CDR3 end, and the germline J gene provides the missing end. The V gene is TRBV10-1, the J gene TRBJ1-1; 7 nucleotides line up with TRBD1. CDR1 is WNHNN, CDR2 SYGVQD, per germline (reference sequence). The CDR3 length is 14 residues. Here the CDR3 reads CASSETGEGAGAFF. The sequenced part of the CDR3 DNA is TGCGCCAGCAGTGAAACCGGTGAGGGGGCTGGA.

Incomplete CDR3 DNA: TGCGCCAGCAGCCAAGTTCGGGGTCCCCTCTACGAG. This codes for CASSQVRGPLYE. The complete CDR3 protein is CASSQVRGPLYEQYF. J is TRBJ2-7 and V is TRBV4-1, with D tentatively TRBD2 (5 bases). With the read ending 3 residues before the CDR3 end, the germline J gene is used to fill in that end. Per germline, CDR1 MGHRA and CDR2 YSYEKL. The CDR3 has 15 residues. V was trimmed by 1 base and J by 3 bases, leaving 13 bases between them.

As for this clone: The read falls 3 residues short of the CDR3 end, and the missing part is taken from the germline J gene. This chain links TRBV9 with TRBJ2-7; D possibly corresponds to TRBD2 (6 bases). Looked up from germline, CDR1 is SGDLS and CDR2 is YYNGEE. CDR3 length equals 12 residues. Trimming removed 0 bases from V and 6 bases from J, with 7 bases in between. CDR3: CASSVVGGEQYF. The sequenced part of the CDR3 DNA is TGTGCCAGCAGCGTAGTCGGGGGCGAG.

Concerning this clone itself: The CDR3 end falls 3 residues outside the read, so it is completed with the germline J gene. The J gene is TRBJ1-6, the V gene TRBV4-1; 9 nucleotides match TRBD1. The CDR3 spans 15 residues. Germline assignment: CDR1 MGHRA and CDR2 YSYEKL. The CDR3 region is CASSQGIDRGGPLHF. CDR3 DNA (partial): TGCGCCAGCAGCCAAGGAATCGACAGGGGGGGTCCC.

To note about this clone: Read data end 3 residues before the CDR3 end; the end is taken from the germline J gene. The chain employs TRBV6-1 and TRBJ1-3; TRBD1 is a possible D gene (5 bases). Per germline, CDR1 MNHNS and CDR2 SASEGT. This CDR3 has 15 residues. V was cut by 3 bases and J by 4 bases, with 13 bases left in between. The CDR3 protein is CASSEPQGMGNTIYF. Incomplete CDR3 DNA: TGTGCCAGCAGTGAGCCCCAGGGAATGGGAAACACC.

As to this clone: The missing CDR3 end, 3 residues past where the read stops, is filled in from the germline J gene. This chain joins TRBV6-1 and TRBJ1-4; no clear D. The V gene's germline CDR1 is MNHNS and CDR2 SASEGT. The CDR3 runs 15 residues. CDR3 loop: CASSDVTSLNSPLFF. The sequenced CDR3 bases are TGTGCCAGCAGTGACGTGACAAGCCTTAATTCACCA.

A word on this clone: The CDR3 is cut off 3 residues early in the read; its end comes from the germline J gene. The V gene is TRBV2, the J gene TRBJ2-4; D perhaps matches TRBD1 (6 bases). Germline V gene sequence: CDR1 SNHLY, CDR2 FYNNEI. The CDR3 consists of 13 residues. The V gene lost 7 bases and the J gene lost 9 bases, with 16 bases spanning the gap. The sequenced CDR3 bases are TGTGCCAGCACAGGGGCAGGGCGAACCATT. Translating it yields CASTGAGRTI. The full CDR3 is CASTGAGRTIQYF. Full variable domain (missing parts from reference TRBV2 and TRBJ2-4): EPEVTQTPSHQVTQMGQEVILRCVPISNHLYFYWYRQILGQKVEFLVSFYNNEISEKSEIFDDQFSVERPDGSNFTLKIRSTKLEDSAMYFCASTGAGRTIQYFGAGTRLSVL.

About this clone: The sequenced fragment ends 3 residues before the CDR3 boundary, so the rest is inferred from the germline J gene. V usage is TRBV7-6 and J usage is TRBJ2-1; possible D gene TRBD1, 6 bases. The CDR3 runs to 17 residues. Trimming left V 2 bases short and J 0 bases short, with 14 bases between. Germline values: CDR1 SGHVS, CDR2 FNYEAQ. The DNA read from the CDR3 is TGTGCCAGCAGCTTATCCAATGGGGGCAGCTCCTACAATGAG. Translating it yields CASSLSNGGSSYNE. The CDR3 as a whole reads CASSLSNGGSSYNEQFF.

Regarding this clone: The read ends 3 residues shy of where the CDR3 ends; the end is completed using the germline J gene. The V call is TRBV18, the J call TRBJ2-2; a possible D gene is TRBD2 (6 bases). There are 18 residues in the CDR3. Trimming pared 3 bases from V and 1 base from J, leaving 18 bases between. The germline CDR1 and CDR2 sequences are KGHSH and LQKENI. The CDR3 DNA, read in part, is TGTGCCAGCTCACCTGCAGTGGCCGTCGGGGGGAACACCGGGGAG. Translating it yields CASSPAVAVGGNTGE. The full CDR3 protein reads CASSPAVAVGGNTGELFF.